These 31 T cell receptor beta chains came from one sample sequenced in a study of blood T cells in healthy people across ages. Together with a sample-barcoded 5' primer, a J-beta primer mix was included in a second PCR lasting about 6 to 11 cycles. In TCRdb, the 5' RACE reads were re-called with MiXCR into one record per CDR3 protein. The sample lists roughly 1.5 million distinct CDR3 sequences; approximately 43% were seen once. Input material: blood. The receptors come from a woman younger than 35 in good health.

This clonotype was seen a few times. V is TRBV2 and J is TRBJ2-1; perhaps D is TRBD1 or TRBD2 (5 bases each). This CDR3 is built from 14 residues. The V gene lost 4 bases and the J gene lost 2 bases, with 9 bases spanning the gap. From germline, CDR1 is SNHLY and CDR2 FYNNEI. CDR3 loop: CASSGRDPYNEQFF. The CDR3 DNA reads as TGTGCCAGCAGTGGACGGGACCCCTACAATGAGCAGTTCTTC.

This clonotype was seen more than once but under ten times. This chain joins TRBV5-1 and TRBJ2-1; D ambiguous. Germline CDR1 SGHRS, CDR2 YFSETQ. V lost 5 bases and J 8 bases, leaving 17 bases between the germline ends. This CDR3 comprises 14 residues. This CDR3 is CASSPGRIRDEQFF. The CDR3 DNA reads TGCGCCAGCAGTCCGGGCCGTATTCGGGATGAGCAGTTCTTC. Complete variable domain (other parts from reference TRBV5-1 and TRBJ2-1): KAGVTQTPRYLIKTRGQQVTLSCSPISGHRSVSWYQQTPGQGLQFLFEYFSETQRNKGNFPGRFSGRQFSNSRSEMNVSTLELGDSALYLCASSPGRIRDEQFFGPGTRLTVL.

This sequence joins TRBV5-1 and TRBJ2-7; no clear D gene. V lost 0 bases and J 2 bases, leaving 9 bases between the germline ends. Germline CDR1 is SGHRS and CDR2 is YFSETQ. The CDR3 is 14 residues long. The CDR3 DNA reads TGCGCCAGCAGCTTGGAAGTTGGTACCTACGAGCAGTACTTC. It specifies CASSLEVGTYEQYF.

This clonotype was seen more than once but under ten times. J is TRBJ2-1 and V is TRBV20-1, with 11 positions matching TRBD2. The germline CDR1 and CDR2 sequences are DFQATT and SNEGSKA (reference sequence). The CDR3 sequence is 16 residues long. The J segment lost 4 bases and the V segment lost 3 bases, leaving 8 bases of the junction unmatched. The CDR3 DNA is TGCAGTGCTAGGCATCTGACTAGCGGGGAGTACAATGAGCAGTTCTTC. It translates to CSARHLTSGEYNEQFF.

This chain connects TRBV7-2 to TRBJ2-7; no firm D call. The J call may be faulty, since TRBJ2-5 better matches the DNA end. There are 14 residues in the CDR3. Per germline, CDR1 SGHTA and CDR2 FQGNSA. For the CDR3, the DNA is TGTGCCAGCAGCCCAGAATCCCAGCGAGAGACCCAGTACTTC. Its protein is CASSPESQRETQYF.

This clonotype was picked up a small number of times. The CDR3 DNA sequence: TGTGCCAGCAGTACCCTCTCGACAGGGGTAAACACCGGGGAGCTGTTTTTT. It codes for CASSTLSTGVNTGELFF. This chain connects TRBV27 to TRBJ2-2; 8 bases match TRBD1. Trimming took 5 bases from V and 2 from J; bases not matched to a gene: 10. The germline V gene encodes CDR1 MNHEY and CDR2 SMNVEV (reference sequence). The CDR3 runs 17 residues.

This clonotype was counted only a few times. The V call is TRBV3-1, the J call TRBJ2-1, with 9 bases lining up with TRBD1. V shed 6 bases, J shed 12 bases, and the junction held 15 bases outside the gene matches. Germline V gene sequence: CDR1 LGHDT, CDR2 YNNKEL (reference sequence). The CDR3 length is 15 residues. The CDR3 region has the DNA TGTGCCAGCAGTACCGGGACAGGGCGTATTTGGGTGCAGTTCTTC. Its protein is CASSTGTGRIWVQFF.

The chain employs TRBV2 and TRBJ2-2; 11 bases agree with TRBD2. V was clipped by 8 bases and J by 6 bases; unmatched bases: 8. Germline loops: CDR1 SNHLY, CDR2 FYNNEI. CDR3 length: 15 amino acids. This CDR3 is CASDKEGLAAGELFF. CDR3 bases: TGTGCCAGCGATAAAGAGGGACTAGCGGCCGGGGAGCTGTTTTTT.

This clonotype was picked up one time. This sequence joins TRBV13 and TRBJ2-7; tentative D call: TRBD1 (6 bases). The CDR3 has 14 residues. Germline CDR1 is PRHDT and CDR2 is FYEKMQ (reference sequence). The V and J ends lost 5 bases and 5 bases respectively, with 16 bases between them. The CDR3 bases are TGTGCCAGCAGCCCCGGGGACAAGGGCGACGAGCAGTACTTC. This codes for CASSPGDKGDEQYF.

This clonotype has more than one count but fewer than ten. The CDR3 sequence is CSVESPGQGGSYNEQYF. Here the CDR3 DNA reads TGCAGCGTTGAGAGTCCGGGACAGGGGGGCTCCTACAATGAGCAGTACTTC. J is TRBJ2-7 and V is TRBV29-1, with 11 bases identical to TRBD1. Trimming at V came to 3 bases and at J to 7 bases, leaving 17 bases not matched to a gene. CDR1 SQVTM and CDR2 ANQGSEA come from the germline V gene. The CDR3 extends over 17 amino acids.

This chain uses TRBV6-1 with TRBJ2-3; the match to TRBD2 covers 12 bases. Germline lookup yields CDR1 MNHNS and CDR2 SASEGT. The CDR3 covers 18 residues. After removal of 1 base from V and 3 bases from J, the junction contained 8 bases not matched to a gene. CDR3 sequence: CASSEERGLAGPTDTQYF. CDR3 bases: TGTGCCAGCAGTGAAGAGCGCGGACTAGCGGGACCTACAGATACGCAGTATTTT.

CDR3 protein: CSARGSGFNQPQHF. The CDR3 region has the DNA TGCAGTGCTAGAGGAAGCGGGTTTAATCAGCCCCAGCATTTT. This rearrangement joins TRBV20-1 to TRBJ1-5; unclear D gene. This CDR3 is built from 14 residues. V dropped 1 base and J dropped 4 bases, with 11 bases sitting between them. Germline loops: CDR1 DFQATT, CDR2 SNEGSKA (reference sequence).

The V gene is TRBV20-1, the J gene TRBJ1-1; the match to TRBD1 covers 8 bases. CDR3 length: 16 residues. Germline assignment: CDR1 DFQATT and CDR2 SNEGSKA (reference sequence). V shed 2 bases, J shed 3 bases, and the junction held 11 bases outside the gene matches. The CDR3 sequence: CSARHRGRGLDTEAFF. CDR3 DNA sequence: TGCAGTGCTAGACACAGGGGGAGGGGGCTTGACACTGAAGCTTTCTTT.

CDR3 DNA: TGTGCCACCAGCAGAGATAGAAAGCCCCAGCATTTT. Its translation: CATSRDRKPQHF. The chain couples TRBV15 to TRBJ1-5; D is unresolved. In germline, CDR1 is LNHNV, CDR2 YYDKDF (reference sequence). V was trimmed by 0 bases and J by 8 bases, leaving 5 bases between them. There are 12 residues in the CDR3.

There are a few counts of this clonotype. This chain links TRBV12-3 or TRBV12-4 with TRBJ2-1; 11 bases agree with TRBD1. Trimming removed 6 bases from V and 5 bases from J; junction bases left unmatched: 9. The CDR3 has 16 amino acids. Written as DNA, the CDR3 is TGTGCCAGCAGCCGAACGGACAGGGGGCTTAACAATGAGCAGTTCTTC. It yields the protein CASSRTDRGLNNEQFF.

This clonotype was recorded once. The CDR3 here is CASSLWNYGGTEAFF. The CDR3 DNA reads as TGTGCCAGCAGTTTATGGAATTACGGGGGTACTGAAGCTTTCTTT. The chain employs TRBV27 and TRBJ1-1; D perhaps matches TRBD1 (5 bases). The CDR3 loop spans 15 amino acids. Germline assignment: CDR1 MNHEY and CDR2 SMNVEV (reference sequence). V lost 1 base to trimming and J lost 5 bases, with 14 bases between them.

This clonotype was detected only a few times. The chain uses TRBV2 and TRBJ2-5, with 9 nucleotides matching TRBD1. The CDR3 contains 13 residues. Germline V CDR1 and CDR2: SNHLY, FYNNEI. Trimming cost V 7 bases and J 5 bases; bases outside gene matches: 5. DNA of the CDR3: TGTGCCAGCAAACCGGGACAGGGTGAGACCCAGTACTTC. As protein: CASKPGQGETQYF.

The rearrangement links TRBV6-2 or TRBV6-3 to TRBJ2-3, with 8 bases lining up with TRBD1. The CDR3 contains 15 residues. Germline V CDR1 and CDR2: MNHEY, SVGEGT. Germline trimming cut 4 bases from V and 4 bases from J; bases unmatched to any gene: 7. The CDR3 loop reads CASSFSEDRADTQYF. DNA for the CDR3: TGTGCCAGCAGTTTCTCAGAGGACAGGGCAGATACGCAGTATTTT.

The CDR3 region has the DNA TGTGCCAGCAGCTATCTCAGGGGAGAGACCCAGTACTTC. Its translation is CASSYLRGETQYF. The chain is built from TRBV7-2 and TRBJ2-5; D is perhaps TRBD1 (6 bases). Germline lookup yields CDR1 SGHTA and CDR2 FQGNSA. The CDR3 covers 13 residues. V lost 4 bases and J lost 4, with 10 bases in between.

The gene calls are TRBV6-1 and TRBJ2-7, with 13 bases lining up with TRBD2. Trimming cost V 5 bases and J 1 base; bases outside gene matches: 14. CDR3 length equals 19 residues. The germline CDR1 and CDR2 sequences are MNHNS and SASEGT. CDR3 region: CASSRGTSGIMALSYEQYF. Written as DNA, the CDR3 is TGTGCCAGCAGTCGAGGGACTAGCGGGATTATGGCCCTGTCCTACGAGCAGTACTTC.

This clonotype showed up just a few times. The chain uses TRBV10-2 and TRBJ1-5; D ambiguous. V dropped 3 bases and J dropped 4 bases, with 4 bases sitting between them. Germline lookup yields CDR1 WSHSY and CDR2 SAAADI. The CDR3 consists of 12 residues. The CDR3 sequence is CASSDFNQPQHF. In DNA, the CDR3 is TGCGCCAGCAGTGACTTTAATCAGCCCCAGCATTTT.

Only a few counts were recorded for this clonotype. This rearrangement joins TRBV3-1 to TRBJ1-2, with 9 positions matching TRBD1. Germline V lookup: CDR1 LGHDT, CDR2 YNNKEL (reference sequence). J gave up 4 bases and V 3 bases, and 12 bases lay outside the gene matches. This CDR3 has 17 residues. CDR3 in DNA: TGTGCCAGCAGCCACCTCTACAGGGGGCGCATTAGCTATGGCTACACCTTC. Its translation is CASSHLYRGRISYGYTF.

V is TRBV9 and J is TRBJ2-2; 7 nucleotides line up with TRBD2. Germline V lookup: CDR1 SGDLS, CDR2 YYNGEE. V dropped 1 base and J dropped 0; count of bases not matched to a gene: 3. The CDR3 loop spans 16 amino acids. The CDR3 DNA reads TGTGCCAGCAGCGTAAGGAGCGGGACGAACACCGGGGAGCTGTTTTTT. Its protein is CASSVRSGTNTGELFF. Using reference TRBV9 and TRBJ2-2 for the parts outside the CDR3, the full variable domain is DSGVTQTPKHLITATGQRVTLRCSPRSGDLSVYWYQQSLDQGLQFLIQYYNGEERAKGNILERFSAQQFPDLHSELNLSSLELGDSALYFCASSVRSGTNTGELFFGEGSRLTVL.

The chain joins TRBV11-3 to TRBJ2-1; D unresolved. Germline V CDR1 and CDR2: SGHNT, YENEEA. The CDR3 loop spans 12 amino acids. V dropped 1 base and J dropped 15 bases, with 13 bases sitting between them. The CDR3 loop is CASSLGTAPPFF. CDR3 DNA: TGTGCCAGCAGCTTAGGGACCGCCCCTCCGTTCTTC.

This clonotype was seen more than once but under ten times. The chain uses TRBV6-7 and TRBJ1-4, with D tentatively TRBD1 (5 bases). TRBV6-7 is placed among ORFs of uncertain function. This CDR3 has 14 residues. V was shortened by 5 bases and J by 8 bases, with 15 bases between the two germline ends. The CDR3 region is CASSNRQFEEKLFF. In DNA form, the CDR3 reads TGTGCCAGCAGTAATCGACAGTTTGAAGAAAAACTGTTTTTT.

The chain combines TRBV10-3 with TRBJ2-1; 10 bases agree with TRBD2. Germline V lookup: CDR1 ENHRY, CDR2 SYGVKD. The ends lost 0 bases at V and 4 bases at J; junction bases unmatched: 6. The CDR3 runs 17 residues. This CDR3 reads CAISESLAGGGYNEQFF. The CDR3 DNA reads as TGTGCCATCAGTGAGTCCTTAGCGGGAGGAGGTTACAATGAGCAGTTCTTC.

The rearrangement uses TRBV21-1 and TRBJ1-6; the table's D call, TRBD1, was not checked against the DNA. TRBV21-1 is a pseudogene locus. The CDR3 has 18 amino acids. CDR3 region: CASSRHSRDSRYNSPLHF. For the CDR3, the DNA is TGTGCCAGCAGCAGACACTCCCGGGACAGCCGGTATAATTCACCCCTCCACTTT.

The chain couples TRBV30 to TRBJ1-2; 7 bases are a match to TRBD1. The CDR3 sequence is 14 residues long. J lost 2 bases, V lost 2 bases, and 5 bases had no gene match. CDR1 and CDR2 (germline): GTSNPN, SVGIG (reference sequence). CDR3 amino acids: CAWSFGRGNYGYTF. The CDR3 bases are TGTGCCTGGAGTTTTGGCAGGGGGAACTATGGCTACACCTTC. Complete variable domain (other parts from reference TRBV30 and TRBJ1-2): SQTIHQWPATLVQPVGSPLSLECTVEGTSNPNLYWYRQAAGRGLQLLFYSVGIGQISSEVPQNLSASRPQDRQFILSSKKLLLSDSGFYLCAWSFGRGNYGYTFGSGTRLTVV.

The sample holds a few counts of this clonotype. CDR3 in amino acids: CSVDGQGAVNEQFF. Here the CDR3 DNA reads TGCAGCGTTGATGGACAGGGGGCCGTCAATGAGCAGTTCTTC. This rearrangement joins TRBV29-1 to TRBJ2-1, with TRBD1 matching over 11 bases. CDR3 length equals 14 residues. The V gene's germline CDR1 is SQVTM and CDR2 ANQGSEA. Unmatched junction bases numbered 4, after V lost 3 bases and J lost 6 bases.

CDR3 loop: CASSYHGSERGGYTF. DNA of the CDR3: TGTGCCAGCAGTTACCACGGGTCGGAGAGGGGTGGCTACACCTTC. The chain has TRBV6-5 and TRBJ1-2; possible D gene TRBD1, 5 bases. This CDR3 has 15 amino acids. V lost 2 bases and J 7 bases, leaving 17 bases between the germline ends. Germline CDR1 and CDR2: MNHEY and SVGAGI.

V usage is TRBV29-1 and J usage is TRBJ2-1, with a possible D match to TRBD2 (7 bases). CDR3 size: 12 residues. The V end lost 6 bases, the J end lost 13 bases, and 19 bases lay between the germline ends. Germline lookup yields CDR1 SQVTM and CDR2 ANQGSEA. The CDR3 region has the DNA TGCAGCGTGCGGAAACAGGGACTACCCCAGTTCTTC. Encoded protein: CSVRKQGLPQFF.